The 23 T cell receptor beta chains below were found in one sample sequenced in a study of patients and donors after allogeneic stem cell transplantation. TCRdb ran MiXCR on the RT-PCR reads and lists one entry per CDR3 protein. The table lists some 10,000 distinct CDR3 sequences, about 4% of them singletons, with just under 20% in the top ten. The sample taken for sequencing was blood, either unsorted or a sorted T cell fraction (not recorded which). Receptors originate from a human donor who was either an allogeneic HSCT recipient or a stem cell or donor lymphocyte infusion donor (not recorded which). It is not recorded whose cells these are; they may come from a transplant donor.

This clonotype was seen at least ten times. The chain couples TRBV7-9 to TRBJ1-6; tentative D call: TRBD1 (5 bases). CDR1 is SEHNR, CDR2 FQNEAQ, per germline (reference sequence). The CDR3 is made up of 13 amino acids. Trimming took 5 bases from V and 10 from J, leaving 12 bases between them. CDR3 coding DNA: TGTGCCAGCAGCGCGGACTGGGACTCACCCCTCCACTTT. Translated: CASSADWDSPLHF. Together with reference TRBV7-9 and TRBJ1-6, the CDR3 gives the full variable domain: DTGVSQNPRHKITKRGQNVTFRCDPISEHNRLYWYRQTLGQGPEFLTYFQNEAQLEKSRLLSDRFSAERPKGSFSTLEIQRTEQGDSAMYLCASSADWDSPLHFGNGTRLTVT.

This clonotype is judged medium-sized (0.01 to 0.1%). The chain employs TRBV10-3 and TRBJ2-1; 13 nucleotides line up with TRBD2. V dropped 6 bases and J dropped 8; count of bases not matched to a gene: 4. Germline V gives CDR1 ENHRY, CDR2 SYGVKD. The CDR3 contains 14 residues. This CDR3 is CAISLTSGRYEQFF. The CDR3 DNA reads TGTGCCATCAGCCTGACTAGCGGGAGGTATGAGCAGTTCTTC.

In its sample, this clonotype was seen many times. DNA for the CDR3: TGCGCCAGCAGCTTGATTGGGCTAGCGGGAGACGAGCAGTACTTC. Translated, it gives CASSLIGLAGDEQYF. The chain employs TRBV5-1 and TRBJ2-7; TRBD2 matches 10 bases. The germline gives CDR1 SGHRS, CDR2 YFSETQ. Losses at the gene ends were 1 base for V and 5 bases for J; bases not matched to a gene: 6. The CDR3 totals 15 residues.

This clonotype was seen repeatedly, ten times or more. This chain connects TRBV9 to TRBJ2-5; D unresolved. Deletions cut 4 bases from V and 1 base from J, with 14 bases between. This CDR3 has 15 amino acids. Germline values: CDR1 SGDLS, CDR2 YYNGEE. Here the CDR3 DNA reads TGTGCCAGCAGCCCCCAGTTGGCGGTCCAAGAGACCCAGTACTTC. Encoded protein: CASSPQLAVQETQYF.

This clonotype has just a few counts. This sequence joins TRBV12-5 and TRBJ2-3; D unclear. Germline V gene sequence: CDR1 LGHNT, CDR2 FRNRAP. The CDR3 runs 16 residues. V dropped 3 bases and J dropped 2 bases, with 15 bases sitting between them. In DNA form, the CDR3 reads TGTGCTAGTGGTTTAAATGGGCGGCTTAACACAGATACGCAGTATTTT. Amino acid sequence: CASGLNGRLNTDTQYF.

This clonotype was seen many times. The CDR3 end shows no conserved phenylalanine or tryptophan, and so a read error is likely. The DNA is omitted, as the CDR3 cannot be located on it reliably, and the CDR3 follows TCRdb's listing. This rearrangement joins TRBV7-9 to TRBJ1-2. From its first to its last residue, the CDR3 has 8 amino acids. The germline V gene has CDR1 SEHNR and CDR2 FQNEAQ (reference sequence). The CDR3 sequence is CASSLDLL.

This clonotype was found many times. This rearrangement joins TRBV20-1 to TRBJ2-1; TRBD2 aligns across 7 bases. Germline trimming cut 3 bases from V and 2 bases from J; bases unmatched to any gene: 13. This CDR3 spans 17 amino acids. Germline CDR1 is DFQATT and CDR2 is SNEGSKA (reference sequence). Written as DNA, the CDR3 is TGCAGTGCTAGTGGGCGCGGCGGGAGTGTGACCTACAATGAGCAGTTCTTC. Translated: CSASGRGGSVTYNEQFF.

This clonotype was seen at least ten times. V is TRBV3-1 and J is TRBJ2-1; D gene ambiguous. The CDR3 covers 13 residues. Trimming stripped 5 bases from V and 7 bases from J, with 12 bases between. In germline, CDR1 is LGHDT, CDR2 YNNKEL (reference sequence). The CDR3, as DNA: TGTGCCAGCAGCGCCCTCTTTACAAATGAGCAGTTCTTC. It is translated as CASSALFTNEQFF.

This clonotype was counted at least ten times. The rearrangement uses TRBV18 and TRBJ2-3, with a possible D match to TRBD2 (6 bases). Trimming cost V 2 bases and J 4 bases, with 16 bases left between them. Germline CDR1 KGHSH, CDR2 LQKENI. CDR3 length: 16 amino acids. The CDR3 DNA reads as TGTGCCAGCTCACCAATACGGGGGAGTGGAGCAGATACGCAGTATTTT. Protein sequence: CASSPIRGSGADTQYF.

This clonotype came up many times. The chain is built from TRBV3-1 and TRBJ2-7; 8 bases match TRBD2. The CDR3 is made up of 14 amino acids. Looked up from germline, CDR1 is LGHDT and CDR2 is YNNKEL (reference sequence). With V trimmed by 1 base and J by 5 bases, 4 bases remained unmatched. As DNA, the CDR3 is TGTGCCAGCAGCCAAGGAGCGGGAGCCCACGAGCAGTACTTC. Its protein is CASSQGAGAHEQYF.

Judged by abundance, this clonotype is medium-sized. The genes are TRBV28 and TRBJ1-4; 9 nucleotides agree with TRBD1. V shed 6 bases and J 14 bases; nucleotides not matched to a gene: 13. CDR1 and CDR2 (germline): MDHEN, SYDVKM. CDR3 length: 14 amino acids. The chain's CDR3 is CASRGQGAWLRLFF. The CDR3 coding sequence is TGTGCCAGCAGGGGACAGGGTGCCTGGTTAAGGCTGTTTTTT.

This clonotype was seen at least ten times. The chain couples TRBV12-3 or TRBV12-4 to TRBJ1-3, with D possibly TRBD1 on 5 matching bases. The V gene lost 7 bases and the J gene lost 4 bases, with 14 bases spanning the gap. CDR3 length: 14 residues. The CDR3 spells CASNSPGIGNTIYF. CDR3 DNA: TGTGCCAGCAACTCTCCAGGGATCGGAAACACCATATATTTT.

Many counts were recorded for this clonotype. The genes are TRBV6-1 and TRBJ1-2, with a weak D call TRBD1 (5 bases). V lost 0 bases and J 2 bases, leaving 7 bases between the germline ends. The CDR3 spans 14 residues. Germline assignment: CDR1 MNHNS and CDR2 SASEGT. The CDR3 loop reads CASSEARANYGYTF. As DNA, the CDR3 is TGTGCCAGCAGTGAAGCCAGGGCCAACTATGGCTACACCTTC.

The table lists this clonotype with many counts. The chain joins TRBV28 to TRBJ1-1; D unclear. V gave up 3 bases and J gave up 9 bases, with 8 bases separating them. This CDR3 comprises 11 residues. Germline V gene data show CDR1 as MDHEN and CDR2 as SYDVKM. The CDR3 bases are TGTGCCAGCAGTTTCACGGAAAAAGCTTTCTTT. It translates to CASSFTEKAFF. Complete variable domain (other parts from reference TRBV28 and TRBJ1-1): DVKVTQSSRYLVKRTGEKVFLECVQDMDHENMFWYRQDPGLGLRLIYFSYDVKMKEKGDIPEGYSVSREKKERFSLILESASTNQTSMYLCASSFTEKAFFGQGTRLTVV.

This clonotype has only a few counts. The gene calls are TRBV20-1 and TRBJ2-1; D is unresolved. The CDR3 covers 17 residues. The V end lost 0 bases, the J end lost 0 bases, and 15 bases lay between the germline ends. In germline, CDR1 is DFQATT, CDR2 SNEGSKA (reference sequence). CDR3 coding DNA: TGCAGTGCTAGAGACCTTCTCGAGGCTAGCTCCTACAATGAGCAGTTCTTC. Its protein is CSARDLLEASSYNEQFF.

This clonotype appeared many times. This chain uses TRBV5-1 with TRBJ2-3; 9 bases align to TRBD2. Unmatched junction bases numbered 5, after V lost 6 bases and J lost 3 bases. This CDR3 region has 14 residues. The V gene's germline CDR1 is SGHRS and CDR2 YFSETQ. DNA for the CDR3: TGCGCCAGCAATCCAGCGGGAGGAACAGATACGCAGTATTTT. Amino acids: CASNPAGGTDTQYF.

This clonotype is categorized as medium-sized (0.01 to 0.1%). This chain uses TRBV4-1 with TRBJ2-2; TRBD1 is a possible D gene (6 bases). CDR3 size: 15 residues. Germline V gene sequence: CDR1 MGHRA, CDR2 YSYEKL. V was trimmed by 1 base and J by 7 bases, leaving 13 bases between them. Here the CDR3 DNA reads TGCGCCAGCAGCCAAGGGGTCCAGGGGCGCGGGGAGCTGTTTTTT. It yields the protein CASSQGVQGRGELFF.

Many counts were recorded for this clonotype. The V gene is TRBV20-1, the J gene TRBJ2-7; 9 bases align to TRBD2. The CDR3 totals 15 residues. CDR1 is DFQATT and CDR2 is SNEGSKA in the germline V gene (reference sequence). The J segment lost 2 bases and the V segment lost 2 bases, leaving 7 bases of the junction unmatched. The CDR3 DNA reads TGCAGTGCTAGAATTAGCGGGAGATTGGCCTACGAGCAGTACTTC. This sequence encodes CSARISGRLAYEQYF.

In this sample, this clonotype turned up many times. The J gene is TRBJ2-5, the V gene TRBV18; D gene unclear. The CDR3 sequence is 14 residues long. Trimming left V 0 bases short and J 1 base short, with 6 bases between. Germline assignment: CDR1 KGHSH and CDR2 LQKENI. The CDR3 region has the DNA TGTGCCAGCTCACCACCGGCAGGCCAAGAGACCCAGTACTTC. Amino acid sequence: CASSPPAGQETQYF.

This clonotype is labeled as medium-sized (0.01 to 0.1%). The chain has TRBV10-3 and TRBJ2-1, with 7 bases fitting TRBD2. Germline CDR1 ENHRY, CDR2 SYGVKD. This CDR3 has 15 residues. The trim removed 3 bases at V and 3 bases at J, leaving 5 bases unmatched. The CDR3 coding sequence is TGTGCCATCAGTGATGTGGGAGGGTTCTACAATGAGCAGTTCTTC. The encoded protein is CAISDVGGFYNEQFF.

This chain uses TRBV19 with TRBJ1-1; 8 bases line up with TRBD1. V was pared by 2 bases and J by 1 base, with 6 bases of the junction left unmatched. This CDR3 is 16 amino acids long. Germline CDR1 reads LNHDA; CDR2 reads SQIVND (reference sequence). The CDR3 DNA follows: TGTGCCAGTAGTATACTCAGGGGGCAAGGGAACACTGAAGCTTTCTTT. Its translation is CASSILRGQGNTEAFF.

At least ten counts were recorded for this clonotype. The CDR3 DNA follows: TGCAGTGCTGCCCGGGACTATCCGCAAGAGACCCAGTACTTC. Its translation: CSAARDYPQETQYF. The V and J genes are TRBV20-1 and TRBJ2-5, with 7 bases fitting TRBD2. This CDR3 comprises 14 residues. J gave up 2 bases and V 5 bases, and 8 bases lay outside the gene matches. Germline V gene sequence: CDR1 DFQATT, CDR2 SNEGSKA (reference sequence).

This clonotype is medium-sized (0.01 to 0.1%). The rearrangement links TRBV29-1 to TRBJ1-2; D not certain. The germline V gene encodes CDR1 SQVTM and CDR2 ANQGSEA. The V gene lost 6 bases and the J gene lost 7 bases, with 12 bases spanning the gap. The CDR3 extends over 11 amino acids. CDR3 amino acids: CSVVRTVGYTF. The DNA for the CDR3 is TGCAGCGTGGTAAGGACGGTTGGCTACACCTTC.